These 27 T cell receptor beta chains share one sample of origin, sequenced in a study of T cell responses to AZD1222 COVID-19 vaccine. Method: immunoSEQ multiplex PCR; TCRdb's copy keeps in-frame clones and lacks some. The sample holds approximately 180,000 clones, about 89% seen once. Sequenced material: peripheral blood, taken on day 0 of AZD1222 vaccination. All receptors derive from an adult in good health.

The CDR3 spells CASSNSGTGRFLGNQPQHF. As DNA, the CDR3 is TGTGCCAGCAGCAACTCCGGGACAGGGCGGTTTTTGGGCAATCAGCCCCAGCATTTT. The genes are TRBV21-1 and TRBJ1-5; whether TRBD1, the table's D call, matches the DNA was not checked. TRBV21-1 is an annotated pseudogene. The CDR3 totals 19 residues.

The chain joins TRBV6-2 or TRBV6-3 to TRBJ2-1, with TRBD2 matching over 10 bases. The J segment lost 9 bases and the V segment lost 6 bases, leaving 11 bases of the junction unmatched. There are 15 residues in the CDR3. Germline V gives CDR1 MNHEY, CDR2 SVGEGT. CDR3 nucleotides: TGTGCCAGCAGCCAAAGCGGGGGGGCCTTTCGTGAGCAGTTCTTC. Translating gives CASSQSGGAFREQFF.

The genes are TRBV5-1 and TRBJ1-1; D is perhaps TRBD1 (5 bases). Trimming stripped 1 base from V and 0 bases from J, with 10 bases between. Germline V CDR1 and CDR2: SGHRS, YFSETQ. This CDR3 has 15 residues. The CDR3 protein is CASSLTGEMNTEAFF. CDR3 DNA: TGCGCCAGCAGCTTGACAGGTGAGATGAACACTGAAGCTTTCTTT.

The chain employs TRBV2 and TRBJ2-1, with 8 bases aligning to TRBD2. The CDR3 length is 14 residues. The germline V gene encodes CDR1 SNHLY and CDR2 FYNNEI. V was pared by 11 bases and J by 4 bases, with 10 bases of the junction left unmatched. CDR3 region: CADTIGGGYNEQFF. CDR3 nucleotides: TGTGCCGACACAATCGGGGGGGGTTACAATGAGCAGTTCTTC.

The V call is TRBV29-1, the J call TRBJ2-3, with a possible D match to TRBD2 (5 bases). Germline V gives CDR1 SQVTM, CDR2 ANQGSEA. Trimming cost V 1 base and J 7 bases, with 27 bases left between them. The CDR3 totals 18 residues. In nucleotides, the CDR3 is TGCAGCGTTGAAGGGATACCGGGGAACAGAATTGGATTGAATACGCAGTATTTT. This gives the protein CSVEGIPGNRIGLNTQYF.

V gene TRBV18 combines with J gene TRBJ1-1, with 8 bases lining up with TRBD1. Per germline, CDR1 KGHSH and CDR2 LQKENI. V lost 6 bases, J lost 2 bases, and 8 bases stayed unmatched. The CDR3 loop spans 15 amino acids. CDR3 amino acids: CASSPDRAVNTEAFF. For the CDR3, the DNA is TGTGCCAGCTCCCCGGACAGGGCGGTAAACACTGAAGCTTTCTTT.

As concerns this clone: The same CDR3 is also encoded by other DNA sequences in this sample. The CDR3 region is CASSTQGAGNTIYF. Written as DNA, the CDR3 is TGTGCCAGCAGCACGCAGGGGGCCGGAAACACCATATATTTT. The rearrangement links TRBV28 to TRBJ1-3; 8 nucleotides match TRBD1. The CDR3 consists of 14 residues. Germline V gene sequence: CDR1 MDHEN, CDR2 SYDVKM. The V segment lost 6 bases and the J segment 4 bases; nucleotides outside the gene matches: 5.

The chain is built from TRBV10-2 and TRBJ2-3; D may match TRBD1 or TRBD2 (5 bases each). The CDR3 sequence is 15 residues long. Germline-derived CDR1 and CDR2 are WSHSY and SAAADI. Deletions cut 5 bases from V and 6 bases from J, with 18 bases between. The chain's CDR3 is CASSTRDGGLDTQYF. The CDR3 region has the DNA TGCGCCAGCAGTACCCGGGACGGTGGGTTGGATACGCAGTATTTT.

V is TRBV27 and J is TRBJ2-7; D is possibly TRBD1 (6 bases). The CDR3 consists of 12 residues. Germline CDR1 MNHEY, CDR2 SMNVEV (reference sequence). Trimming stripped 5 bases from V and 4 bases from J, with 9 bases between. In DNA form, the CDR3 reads TGTGCCAGCAGTCATACAGGGTACGAGCAGTACTTC. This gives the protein CASSHTGYEQYF.

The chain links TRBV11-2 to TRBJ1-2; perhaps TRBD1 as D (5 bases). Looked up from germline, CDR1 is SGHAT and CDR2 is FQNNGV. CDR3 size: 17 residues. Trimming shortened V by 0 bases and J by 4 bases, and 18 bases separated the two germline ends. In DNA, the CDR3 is TGTGCCAGCAGCTTAGATCTTCTAGGGGTGGGTGGCTATGGCTACACCTTC. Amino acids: CASSLDLLGVGGYGYTF.

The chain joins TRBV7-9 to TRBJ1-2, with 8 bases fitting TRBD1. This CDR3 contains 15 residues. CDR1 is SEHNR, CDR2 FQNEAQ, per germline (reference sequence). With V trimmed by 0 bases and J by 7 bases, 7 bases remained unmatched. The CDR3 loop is CASSLATQGDTGYTF. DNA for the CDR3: TGTGCCAGCAGCTTAGCGACACAGGGGGACACTGGCTACACCTTC.

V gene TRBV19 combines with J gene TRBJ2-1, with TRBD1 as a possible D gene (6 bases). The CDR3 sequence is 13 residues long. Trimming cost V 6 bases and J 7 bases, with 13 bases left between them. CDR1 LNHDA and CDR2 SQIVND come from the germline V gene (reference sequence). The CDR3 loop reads CASSYDRPNEQFF. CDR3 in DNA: TGTGCCAGTAGCTATGACAGGCCAAATGAGCAGTTCTTC.

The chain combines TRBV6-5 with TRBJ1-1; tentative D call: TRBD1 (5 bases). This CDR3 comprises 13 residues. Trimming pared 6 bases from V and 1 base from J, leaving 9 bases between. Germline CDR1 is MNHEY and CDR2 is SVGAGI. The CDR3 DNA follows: TGTGCCAGCAGCCCCGGGACGAACACTGAAGCTTTCTTT. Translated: CASSPGTNTEAFF.

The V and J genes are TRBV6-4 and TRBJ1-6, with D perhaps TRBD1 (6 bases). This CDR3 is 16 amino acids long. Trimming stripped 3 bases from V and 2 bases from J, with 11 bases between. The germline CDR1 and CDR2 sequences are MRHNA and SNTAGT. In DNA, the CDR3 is TGTGCCAGCAGTGAGAGGGCAGGGGCCTATAATTCACCCCTCCACTTT. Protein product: CASSERAGAYNSPLHF.

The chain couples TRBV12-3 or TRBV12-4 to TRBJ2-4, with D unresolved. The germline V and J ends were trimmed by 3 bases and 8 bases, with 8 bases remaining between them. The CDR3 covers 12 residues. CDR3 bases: TGTGCCAGCAGTTTGGGGAAGGACATTCAGTACTTC. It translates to CASSLGKDIQYF.

The CDR3 DNA follows: TGTGCCAGCAGTGATCTTGCCGGGACAGGGTATGGCTACACCTTC. This gives the protein CASSDLAGTGYGYTF. This sequence joins TRBV6-2 or TRBV6-3 and TRBJ1-2; 9 positions agree with TRBD1. With V trimmed by 5 bases and J by 5 bases, 9 bases remained unmatched. The CDR3 covers 15 residues. Germline V lookup: CDR1 MNHEY, CDR2 SVGEGT.

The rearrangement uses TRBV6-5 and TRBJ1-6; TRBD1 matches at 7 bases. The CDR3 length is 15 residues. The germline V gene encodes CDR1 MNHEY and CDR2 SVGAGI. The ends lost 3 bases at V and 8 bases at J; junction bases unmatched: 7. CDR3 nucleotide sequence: TGTGCCAGCAGTTATTCAGGGGGATTTTATTCACCCCTCCACTTT. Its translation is CASSYSGGFYSPLHF.

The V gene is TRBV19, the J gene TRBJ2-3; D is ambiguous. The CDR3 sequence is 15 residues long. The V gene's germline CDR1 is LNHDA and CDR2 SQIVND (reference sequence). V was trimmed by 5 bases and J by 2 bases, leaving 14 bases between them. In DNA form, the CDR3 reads TGTGCCAGTAGTGCAGGCGGAAGGGCCACAGATACGCAGTATTTT. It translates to CASSAGGRATDTQYF.

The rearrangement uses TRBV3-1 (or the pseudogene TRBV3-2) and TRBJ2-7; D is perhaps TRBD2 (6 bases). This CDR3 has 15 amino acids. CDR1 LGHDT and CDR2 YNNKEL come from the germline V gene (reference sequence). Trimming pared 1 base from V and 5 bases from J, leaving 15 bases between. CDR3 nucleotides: TGTGCCAGCAGCCAAGGACGTAGCGGCCCCCACGAGCAGTACTTC. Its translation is CASSQGRSGPHEQYF.

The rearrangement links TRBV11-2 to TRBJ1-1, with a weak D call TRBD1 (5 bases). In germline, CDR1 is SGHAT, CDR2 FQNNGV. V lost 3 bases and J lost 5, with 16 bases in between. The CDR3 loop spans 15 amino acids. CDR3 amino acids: CASSFRRGAQTEAFF. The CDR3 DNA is TGTGCCAGCAGCTTCCGCCGAGGGGCGCAAACTGAAGCTTTCTTT.

The CDR3 here is CASSLSPRERGRNIQYF. CDR3 nucleotide sequence: TGCGCCAGCAGCTTGAGTCCCCGAGAACGAGGGAGAAACATTCAGTACTTC. The rearrangement joins TRBV5-1 to TRBJ2-4; D is possibly TRBD2 (5 bases). Germline V CDR1 and CDR2: SGHRS, YFSETQ. Trimming shortened V by 1 base and J by 6 bases, and 20 bases separated the two germline ends. The length of the CDR3 is 17 residues. The full variable domain, its missing parts supplied by reference TRBV5-1 and TRBJ2-4, is KAGVTQTPRYLIKTRGQQVTLSCSPISGHRSVSWYQQTPGQGLQFLFEYFSETQRNKGNFPGRFSGRQFSNSRSEMNVSTLELGDSALYLCASSLSPRERGRNIQYFGAGTRLSVL.

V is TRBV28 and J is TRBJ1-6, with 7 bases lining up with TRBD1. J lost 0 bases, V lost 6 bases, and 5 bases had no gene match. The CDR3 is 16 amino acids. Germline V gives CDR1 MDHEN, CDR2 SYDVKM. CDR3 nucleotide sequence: TGTGCCAGCAGCACGACAGGGCTCTCCTATAATTCACCCCTCCACTTT. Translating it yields CASSTTGLSYNSPLHF.

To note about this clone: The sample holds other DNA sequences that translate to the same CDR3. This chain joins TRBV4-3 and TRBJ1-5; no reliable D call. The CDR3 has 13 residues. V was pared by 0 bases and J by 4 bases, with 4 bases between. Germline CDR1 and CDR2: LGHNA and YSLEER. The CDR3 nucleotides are TGCGCCAGCAGCCAAGATCAAAATCAGCCCCAGCATTTT. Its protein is CASSQDQNQPQHF.

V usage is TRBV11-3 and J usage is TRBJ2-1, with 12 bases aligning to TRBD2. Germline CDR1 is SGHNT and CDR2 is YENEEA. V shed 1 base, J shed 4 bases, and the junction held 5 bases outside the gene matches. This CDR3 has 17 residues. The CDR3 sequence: CASSLAPGTSGYNEQFF. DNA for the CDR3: TGTGCCAGCAGCTTAGCCCCCGGGACTAGCGGGTACAATGAGCAGTTCTTC.

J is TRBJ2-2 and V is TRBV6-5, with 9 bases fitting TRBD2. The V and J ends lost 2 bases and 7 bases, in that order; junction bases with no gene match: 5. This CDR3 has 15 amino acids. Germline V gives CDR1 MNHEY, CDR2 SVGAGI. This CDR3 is CASSYEGTSSGELFF. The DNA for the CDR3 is TGTGCCAGCAGTTACGAGGGGACTAGCAGCGGGGAGCTGTTTTTT.

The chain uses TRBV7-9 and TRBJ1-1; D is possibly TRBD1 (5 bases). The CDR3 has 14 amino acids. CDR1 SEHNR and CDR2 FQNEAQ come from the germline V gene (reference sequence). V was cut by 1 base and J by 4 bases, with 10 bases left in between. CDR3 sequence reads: CASSLGQSTTEAFF. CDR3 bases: TGTGCCAGCAGCTTAGGACAGAGTACCACTGAAGCTTTCTTT.

DNA of the CDR3: TGTGCCAGCTCGACTGCGAACACCGGGGAGCTGTTTTTT. Protein: CASSTANTGELFF. The chain recombines TRBV18 with TRBJ2-2; D call uncertain. Trimming left V 6 bases short and J 0 bases short, with 5 bases between. Germline assignment: CDR1 KGHSH and CDR2 LQKENI. There are 13 residues in the CDR3.